This TCR beta chain was sequenced in a study of OX40 agonist ivuxolimab in advanced cancers. For the study at large: Patients were treated with ivuxolimab, an agonistic anti-OX40 (CD134) antibody. Ivuxolimab was delivered to patients intravenously every 2 weeks at doses spanning 0.01 to 10 mg/kg. Aged roughly 20 to 85 with a mean of about 63 years, they were 82.7% male. Study outcomes and limitations: It was also the case that some nonresponders had low normalized T-cell clonal expansion.

The method was immunoSEQ multiplex PCR; TCRdb's version includes in-frame clones alone and lacks a portion of them. The table has 65,000 to 85,000 clones, roughly four fifths seen once. As for this clone: Its target is unknown.

The length of the CDR3 is 14 residues. Germline V gives CDR1 LNHDA, CDR2 SQIVND (reference sequence). V lost 7 bases, J lost 2 bases, and 15 bases lay in between. This receptor was identified in an adult with an advanced solid tumor such as melanoma, head and neck, liver or kidney cancer. The rearrangement links TRBV19 to TRBJ2-7; the D is unclear. This specimen consisted of CD4+ or CD8+ T cells sorted from blood, obtained in a trial of the OX40 agonist ivuxolimab. The CDR3 bases are TGTGCCAGTACCACTACGATTACCGCCTACGAGCAGTACTTC. Residues: CASTTTITAYEQYF.